Each of the 27 T cell receptor beta chains below was sequenced from the same sample in a study of CD8+ T cells in alopecia areata. Following extraction, RNA underwent reverse transcription to cDNA, which served as the sequencing template. Sequenced by immunoSEQ multiplex PCR; TCRdb stores in-frame clones only, minus some. The table lists about 270,000 clones, with no singletons. A panel of CD4, CD8alpha, NKG2D, NKG2ACE and other markers served to sort pooled cutaneous lymph node cells. The source material was CD4+ T cells sorted from a lymph node. The source is a C3H/HeJ mouse with alopecia areata. For this strain, the MHC haplotype corresponds to H2-k.

With respect to this clone: The germline and genes are mouse ones. Read coverage stops 4 residues before the CDR3 terminus; the germline J gene supplies the remainder. This sequence joins TRBV31 and TRBJ1-2; 11 bases agree with TRBD1. V was pared by 5 bases and J by 4 bases, with 0 bases of the junction left unmatched. CDR1 and CDR2 (germline): GKSSPN, SITVG. CDR3 length: 12 residues. The CDR3 reads CAWGQGASDYTF. CDR3 DNA, as far as it was read: TGTGCCTGGGGACAGGGGGCCTCC.

This clone was seen a handful of times. Mouse germline and gene names are used. The sequence runs out 3 residues before the end of the CDR3; the remainder is reconstructed from the germline J gene. The chain couples TRBV13-1 to TRBJ1-6; D is unresolved. TRBJ1-6 is classed as an ORF, of uncertain function. The V gene's germline CDR1 is NSHNY and CDR2 SYGAGN. V lost 1 base and J lost 10, with 9 bases in between. The CDR3 is 13 amino acids. The CDR3 protein is CASSDNVGSPLYF. The sequenced CDR3 bases are TGTGCCAGCAGTGATAACGTTGGGTCGCCC.

This clone has only a few counts. Gene names refer to mouse genes. The read is 4 residues too short to cover the CDR3 end, so that end is filled in from the germline J gene. Additional DNA sequences in this sample encode the identical CDR3. V gene TRBV1 combines with J gene TRBJ2-7; 9 positions agree with TRBD1. Germline V gene sequence: CDR1 NSQYPW, CDR2 LRSPGD (reference sequence). The ends lost 1 base at V and 2 bases at J; junction bases unmatched: 3. There are 15 residues in the CDR3. The DNA read from the CDR3 is TGCACCTGCAGTGCAGCCACAGGGGGCCCCTAT. Its translation is CTCSAATGGPY. The full-length CDR3 reads as CTCSAATGGPYEQYF.

This clone was counted a few times. The gene names here belong to mouse. The read terminates 4 residues before the CDR3 end, so the remaining end is supplied by the germline J gene. This sample includes further DNA sequences coding for the same CDR3. J is TRBJ2-2 and V is TRBV5, with 8 bases identical to TRBD2. Trimming cost V 0 bases and J 2 bases; bases outside gene matches: 2. This CDR3 is built from 16 residues. The germline gives CDR1 LGHNA, CDR2 YNLKQL (reference sequence). CDR3 DNA (partial): TGTGCCAGCAGCCAAGAGAGGGGGGGCAACACCGGG. The encoded protein is CASSQERGGNTG. The whole CDR3 sequence reads CASSQERGGNTGQLYF.

Note on this clone: Each gene name is a mouse one. The sequence runs out 4 residues before the end of the CDR3; the remainder is reconstructed from the germline J gene. This chain links TRBV1 with TRBJ2-1, with 8 bases identical to TRBD2. Germline V CDR1 and CDR2: NSQYPW, LRSPGD (reference sequence). V dropped 5 bases and J dropped 6; count of bases not matched to a gene: 3. The length of the CDR3 is 13 residues. The CDR3 sequence: CTCSLGGVAEQFF. The covered CDR3 bases are TGCACCTGCAGTCTGGGGGGAGTTGCT. Drawing the rest from reference TRBV1 and TRBJ2-1, the complete variable domain is VTLLEQNPRWRLVPRGQAVNLRCILKNSQYPWMSWYQQDLQKQLQWLFTLRSPGDKEVKSLPGADYLATRVTDTELRLQVANMSQGRTLYCTCSLGGVAEQFFGPGTRLTVL.

Details on this clone: Gene names are the mouse ones. From the germline J gene comes the end of the CDR3, since the read stops 4 residues before it. The chain recombines TRBV13-3 with TRBJ1-2; D may be TRBD1 (6 bases). This CDR3 spans 15 amino acids. V lost 1 base to trimming and J lost 3 bases, with 13 bases between them. Germline CDR1 reads NNHDY; CDR2 reads SYVADS. The sequenced part of the CDR3 DNA is TGTGCCAGCAGTGATTATCCAGGGGTGGACTCC. This gives the protein CASSDYPGVDS. The full CDR3 protein reads CASSDYPGVDSDYTF.

With regard to this clone: Gene names are the mouse ones. The read ends 4 residues shy of where the CDR3 ends; the end is completed using the germline J gene. Other DNA sequences in the same sample also yield this CDR3. V is TRBV1 and J is TRBJ2-7; 12 bases map to TRBD2. The CDR3 length is 14 residues. With V trimmed by 6 bases and J by 2 bases, 2 bases remained unmatched. Per the germline V gene, CDR1 is NSQYPW and CDR2 is LRSPGD (reference sequence). CDR3 region: CTCSGLGGAYEQYF. The CDR3 DNA, read in part, is TGCACCTGCAGCGGACTGGGGGGGGCCTAT.

Comment on this clone: Any gene name here is a mouse gene name. The CDR3 end falls 4 residues outside the read, so it is completed with the germline J gene. Different DNA sequences within this sample yield the same CDR3. The V gene is TRBV1, the J gene TRBJ2-1; 8 nucleotides agree with TRBD1. J lost 3 bases, V lost 4 bases, and 2 bases had no gene match. The CDR3 is 14 amino acids. Germline V lookup: CDR1 NSQYPW, CDR2 LRSPGD (reference sequence). CDR3 protein: CTCSGDRGYAEQFF. The sequenced part of the CDR3 DNA is TGCACCTGCAGTGGAGACAGGGGCTATGCT.

This clone was counted between two and nine times. The genes and germline here are from mouse. The CDR3 is cut off 4 residues early in the read; its end comes from the germline J gene. This sequence joins TRBV31 and TRBJ2-5, with 9 bases identical to TRBD2. CDR3 length: 14 residues. Germline V gene data show CDR1 as GKSSPN and CDR2 as SITVG. CDR3: CAWSSTGGKDTQYF. The sequenced part of the CDR3 DNA is TGTGCCTGGAGTTCTACTGGGGGGAAAGAC.

This clone was seen more than once but under ten times. The gene names given are mouse names. The observed sequence ends 3 residues before the CDR3 terminus, with the missing tail filled in from the germline J gene. The chain employs TRBV5 and TRBJ1-6; the D gene is possibly TRBD1 (6 bases). TRBJ1-6 is treated as an ORF (open reading frame) with a function not yet certain. V lost 2 bases, J lost 0 bases, and 8 bases lay in between. Germline V lookup: CDR1 LGHNA, CDR2 YNLKQL (reference sequence). The CDR3 has 16 residues. The CDR3: CASSQQQGSYNSPLYF. Incomplete CDR3 DNA: TGTGCCAGCAGCCAACAACAGGGTTCCTATAATTCGCCC.

The table lists this clone with a few counts. Gene names are the mouse ones. The CDR3 is cut off 4 residues early in the read; its end comes from the germline J gene. The chain employs TRBV19 and TRBJ2-1, with 12 bases that match TRBD2. Germline V lookup: CDR1 FNHDT, CDR2 SITEND (reference sequence). CDR3 length: 16 residues. CDR3 DNA, as far as it was read: TGTGCCAGCAGTAAGACCGGGACTGGGGGGAGCGCT. This codes for CASSKTGTGGSA. The full CDR3 protein is CASSKTGTGGSAEQFF.

To note about this clone: Gene names denote mouse genes. The read terminates 4 residues ahead of where the CDR3 ends, so the germline J gene completes it. Different DNA sequences within this sample yield the same CDR3. This rearrangement joins TRBV1 to TRBJ1-2, with D unclear. CDR3 length equals 13 residues. The germline V gene has CDR1 NSQYPW and CDR2 LRSPGD (reference sequence). The V gene lost 0 bases and the J gene lost 2 bases, with 4 bases spanning the gap. CDR3 bases read: TGCACCTGCAGTGCAGAGGGGAACTCC. It is translated as CTCSAEGNS. The full CDR3 sequence reads CTCSAEGNSDYTF.

This clone was picked up a small number of times. The germline and genes are mouse ones. Sequencing ends 4 residues short of the CDR3 end; the germline J gene provides the rest. This rearrangement joins TRBV19 to TRBJ2-1; D is uncertain. The ends were cut back, 4 bases at V and 4 bases at J, with 6 bases in the middle. Germline V gene sequence: CDR1 FNHDT, CDR2 SITEND (reference sequence). The CDR3 runs to 12 residues. The CDR3 DNA, read in part, is TGTGCCAGCAGTCCTGAATATGCT. Translated: CASSPEYA. The complete CDR3 protein is CASSPEYAEQFF.

A note on this clone: Each gene name is a mouse one. The read ends 4 residues early relative to the CDR3; the germline J gene fills the gap. This chain uses TRBV12-1 with TRBJ2-5; 12 nucleotides align to TRBD2. The CDR3 has 14 amino acids. The germline V gene encodes CDR1 SGHSN and CDR2 HYEKVE. CDR3 protein: CASSVTGGADTQYF. The CDR3 DNA, read in part, is TGTGCCAGCTCTGTGACTGGGGGGGCGGAC.

This clone was seen a handful of times. The genes and germline here are from mouse. The CDR3 end lies 4 residues beyond the end of the read and is filled in from the germline J gene. This chain links TRBV3 with TRBJ2-5; possibly TRBD2 for D (6 bases). The CDR3 runs 14 residues. Deletions cut 5 bases from V and 0 bases from J, with 9 bases between. Germline V CDR1 and CDR2: SNHLY, FYNGKV (reference sequence). The CDR3 DNA, read in part, is TGTGCCAGCAGCGCTGGGGAAAACCAAGAC. The encoded protein is CASSAGENQD. The CDR3 in its entirety is CASSAGENQDTQYF. Full variable domain (outside the CDR3, taken from reference TRBV3 and TRBJ2-5): GPKVLQIPSHQIIDMGQMVTLNCDPVSNHLYFYWYKQILGQQMEFLVNFYNGKVMEKSKLFKDQFSVERPDGSYFTLKIQPTALEDSAVYFCASSAGENQDTQYFGPGTRLLVL.

This clone was seen at least ten times. The gene names given are mouse names. The DNA ends 4 residues before the CDR3 does, and the rest of the CDR3 is filled in from the germline J gene. This chain joins TRBV3 and TRBJ1-1, with D tentatively TRBD1 (6 bases). Germline V gives CDR1 SNHLY, CDR2 FYNGKV (reference sequence). Trimming took off 9 bases at V and 1 base at J, with 12 bases between the two ends. The CDR3 length is 13 residues. The CDR3 loop reads CARSGGPNTEVFF. The CDR3 bases that were read are TGTGCCAGATCGGGGGGGCCGAACACA. Full variable domain (remainder filled in from reference TRBV3 and TRBJ1-1): GPKVLQIPSHQIIDMGQMVTLNCDPVSNHLYFYWYKQILGQQMEFLVNFYNGKVMEKSKLFKDQFSVERPDGSYFTLKIQPTALEDSAVYFCARSGGPNTEVFFGKGTRLTVV.

Worth noting for this clone: Gene labels here are mouse ones. The read stops 4 residues short of the end of the CDR3; the missing end is completed from the germline J gene. Distinct nucleotide sequences in the sample also encode this CDR3. The chain combines TRBV13-3 with TRBJ2-1; TRBD2 matches 11 bases. Germline CDR1 NNHDY, CDR2 SYVADS. Trimming took 2 bases from V and 4 from J; bases not matched to a gene: 5. CDR3 length: 16 residues. The CDR3 loop is CASSETGGARYAEQFF. CDR3 DNA (partial): TGTGCCAGCAGTGAAACTGGGGGGGCGCGGTATGCT.

On this clone: Genes here carry mouse names. Coverage ceases 4 residues before the CDR3 finishes, and the germline J gene fills in the end. The V gene is TRBV5, the J gene TRBJ2-7, with 7 bases matching TRBD1. This CDR3 comprises 14 residues. Trimming cost V 0 bases and J 3 bases; bases outside gene matches: 2. Germline V gene lookup returns CDR1 LGHNA and CDR2 YNLKQL (reference sequence). CDR3 amino acids: CASSQDGTVYEQYF. The CDR3 bases that were read are TGTGCCAGCAGCCAAGATGGGACAGTCTAT.

There are a few counts of this clone. The gene symbols are mouse symbols. The read ends 4 residues early relative to the CDR3; the germline J gene fills the gap. This rearrangement joins TRBV13-3 to TRBJ2-4; no definite D call. This CDR3 is built from 12 residues. The germline V gene has CDR1 NNHDY and CDR2 SYVADS. Trimming removed 5 bases at V and 0 bases at J, with 4 bases between. Partial CDR3 DNA: TGTGCCAGCAGACAGAGTCAAAAC. Translation: CASRQSQN. The CDR3 in its entirety is CASRQSQNTLYF. The complete variable domain, with remaining parts taken from reference TRBV13-3 and TRBJ2-4, reads EAAVTQSPRSKVAVTGGKVTLSCHQTNNHDYMYWYRQDTGHGLRLIHYSYVADSTEKGDIPDGYKASRPSQENFSLILELASLSQTAVYFCASRQSQNTLYFGAGTRLSVL.

Note on this clone: Gene names refer to mouse genes. The read ends 4 residues shy of where the CDR3 ends; the end is completed using the germline J gene. The chain employs TRBV31 and TRBJ2-1, with TRBD1 matching 11 bases. The CDR3 is made up of 15 amino acids. V was clipped by 1 base and J by 6 bases; unmatched bases: 5. The germline CDR1 and CDR2 sequences are GKSSPN and SITVG. The CDR3 DNA, read in part, is TGTGCCTGGAGTCGGGGGGGGACAGGGGGTGCT. Its translation: CAWSRGGTGGA. The whole CDR3 sequence is CAWSRGGTGGAEQFF.

This clone has just a few counts. Genes and germline are mouse. Coverage ceases 4 residues before the CDR3 finishes, and the germline J gene fills in the end. The gene calls are TRBV13-1 and TRBJ2-7, with 11 bases fitting TRBD2. V dropped 5 bases and J dropped 3; count of bases not matched to a gene: 7. CDR1 is NSHNY and CDR2 is SYGAGN in the germline V gene. This CDR3 has 15 residues. CDR3 in amino acids: CASSPGLGANYEQYF. The CDR3 bases that were read are TGTGCCAGCAGCCCGGGACTGGGGGCCAACTAT.

This clone was detected only a few times. Possible read error: a much larger clone is one base away. Here the gene names and germline are mouse. The read terminates 3 residues before the CDR3 end, so the remaining end is supplied by the germline J gene. J is TRBJ1-6 and V is TRBV19; TRBD1 matches at 11 bases. TRBJ1-6 is designated an ORF whose function remains uncertain. V was clipped by 4 bases and J by 6 bases; unmatched bases: 0. The CDR3 totals 14 residues. Germline-derived CDR1 and CDR2 are FNHDT and SITEND (reference sequence). The CDR3 sequence is CASSGTGGNSPLYF. Partial CDR3 DNA: TGTGCCAGCAGTGGGACAGGGGGTAATTCGCCC.

This clone occurred a few times. Gene labels here are mouse ones. The CDR3 bases that were read are TGTGCCAGCAGTGAAGCACATCAAAAC. Protein: CASSEAHQN. The CDR3 in full is CASSEAHQNTLYF. The J gene is TRBJ2-4, the V gene TRBV13-1; D remains unclear. The CDR3 end is not reached by the read, which stops 4 residues before it; the germline J gene fills it in. V gave up 2 bases and J gave up 2 bases, with 6 bases separating them. Germline V gene lookup returns CDR1 NSHNY and CDR2 SYGAGN. The CDR3 loop spans 13 amino acids.

This clone was found a few times. Mouse germline and gene names are used. Sequencing ends 4 residues short of the CDR3 end; the germline J gene provides the rest. The rearrangement joins TRBV19 to TRBJ2-3; 7 bases are shared with TRBD1. Germline lookup yields CDR1 FNHDT and CDR2 SITEND (reference sequence). This CDR3 has 14 residues. J gave up 0 bases and V 7 bases, and 5 bases lay outside the gene matches. The CDR3: CASQGTVSAETLYF. The sequenced CDR3 bases are TGTGCCAGCCAGGGGACAGTGAGTGCAGAA.

As to this clone: Gene labels here are mouse ones. The read comes to an end 4 residues before the CDR3 does, leaving the germline J gene to fill in the end. V and J are TRBV1 and TRBJ2-1; 12 bases line up with TRBD2. After removal of 4 bases from V and 5 bases from J, the junction contained 3 bases not matched to a gene. CDR1 and CDR2 (germline): NSQYPW, LRSPGD (reference sequence). The CDR3 totals 15 residues. Partial CDR3 DNA: TGCACCTGCAGTGGGACTGGGGGGGGCCATGCT. It codes for CTCSGTGGGHA. The CDR3 as a whole reads CTCSGTGGGHAEQFF.

This clone showed up just a few times. Germline and genes: mouse. The read ends 4 residues early relative to the CDR3; the germline J gene fills the gap. The sample carries other DNA sequences with the same CDR3. This chain uses TRBV13-1 with TRBJ2-2; D is ambiguous. Germline V lookup: CDR1 NSHNY, CDR2 SYGAGN. V lost 2 bases to trimming and J lost 1 base, with 6 bases between them. There are 14 residues in the CDR3. The covered CDR3 bases are TGTGCCAGCAGTGACAGGCTAAACACCGGG. Translating gives CASSDRLNTG. The complete CDR3 reads CASSDRLNTGQLYF.

This clone was detected only a few times. A much larger clonotype is one base distant, so this may be a read error. Mouse gene names and germline throughout. The read halts 4 residues ahead of the CDR3 end, with the missing end drawn from the germline J gene. The sample carries other DNA sequences with the same CDR3. The chain has TRBV13-1 and TRBJ2-2; D remains ambiguous. V lost 4 bases to trimming and J lost 0 bases, with 4 bases between them. This CDR3 has 13 amino acids. Germline loops: CDR1 NSHNY, CDR2 SYGAGN. CDR3 DNA, as far as it was read: TGTGCCAGCAGTACAGCAAACACCGGG. Its protein is CASSTANTG. Given in full, the CDR3 is CASSTANTGQLYF.